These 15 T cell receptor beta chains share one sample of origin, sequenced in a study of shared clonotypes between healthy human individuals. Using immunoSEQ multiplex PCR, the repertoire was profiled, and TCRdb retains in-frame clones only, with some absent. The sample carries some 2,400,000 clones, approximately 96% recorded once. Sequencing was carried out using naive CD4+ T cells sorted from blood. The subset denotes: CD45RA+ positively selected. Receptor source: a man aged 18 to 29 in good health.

The CDR3 loop reads CASSRGGTGNQPQHF. The CDR3 DNA is TGTGCCAGCAGCCGAGGTGGGACAGGGAATCAGCCCCAGCATTTT. The chain uses TRBV6-5 and TRBJ1-5, with 9 bases fitting TRBD1. Germline V gene lookup returns CDR1 MNHEY and CDR2 SVGAGI. Trimming took 6 bases from V and 4 from J; bases not matched to a gene: 7. The CDR3 sequence is 15 residues long.

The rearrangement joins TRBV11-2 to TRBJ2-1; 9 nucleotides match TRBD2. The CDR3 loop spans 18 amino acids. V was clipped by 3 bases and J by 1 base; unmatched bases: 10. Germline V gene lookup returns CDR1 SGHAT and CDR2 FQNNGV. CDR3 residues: CASSFPGGTSRSYNEQFF. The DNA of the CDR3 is TGTGCCAGCAGCTTCCCTGGTGGGACTAGCCGGTCCTACAATGAGCAGTTCTTC.

CDR3 amino acids: CASSFGTGVISYEQYF. For the CDR3, the DNA is TGCGCCAGCAGCTTTGGCACAGGCGTAATCTCCTACGAGCAGTACTTC. V is TRBV5-1 and J is TRBJ2-7; possible D gene TRBD1, 5 bases. Trimming removed 2 bases at V and 0 bases at J, with 15 bases between. This CDR3 is 16 amino acids long. The germline V gene encodes CDR1 SGHRS and CDR2 YFSETQ.

The CDR3, as DNA: TGTGCCAGATCCCCCACCGGAACCTCTGGGGCCAACGTCCTGACTTTC. Its translation: CARSPTGTSGANVLTF. The chain is built from TRBV2 and TRBJ2-6; D not certain. This CDR3 spans 16 amino acids. Germline V gene sequence: CDR1 SNHLY, CDR2 FYNNEI. V was pared by 9 bases and J by 0 bases, with 15 bases between.

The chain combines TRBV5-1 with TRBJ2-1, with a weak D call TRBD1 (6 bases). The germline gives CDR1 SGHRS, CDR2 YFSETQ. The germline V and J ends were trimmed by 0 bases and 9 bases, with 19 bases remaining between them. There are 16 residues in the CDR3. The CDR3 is CASSLETGRPTGEQFF. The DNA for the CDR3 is TGCGCCAGCAGCTTGGAGACAGGAAGGCCCACGGGTGAGCAGTTCTTC.

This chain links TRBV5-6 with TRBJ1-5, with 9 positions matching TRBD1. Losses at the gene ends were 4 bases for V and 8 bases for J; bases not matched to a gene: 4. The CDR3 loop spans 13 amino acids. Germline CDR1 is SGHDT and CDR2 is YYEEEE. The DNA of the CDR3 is TGTGCCAGCAGCCGGGGACAGGGAGAGCCCCAGCATTTT. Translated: CASSRGQGEPQHF.

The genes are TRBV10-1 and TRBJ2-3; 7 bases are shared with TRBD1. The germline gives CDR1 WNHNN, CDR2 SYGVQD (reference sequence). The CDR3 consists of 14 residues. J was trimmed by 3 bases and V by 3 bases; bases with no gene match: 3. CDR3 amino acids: CASSEQGPTDTQYF. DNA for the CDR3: TGCGCCAGCAGTGAACAGGGGCCTACAGATACGCAGTATTTT.

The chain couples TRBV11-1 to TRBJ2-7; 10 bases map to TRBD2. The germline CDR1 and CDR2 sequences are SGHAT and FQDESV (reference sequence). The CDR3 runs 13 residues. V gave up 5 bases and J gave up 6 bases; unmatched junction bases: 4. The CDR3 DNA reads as TGTGCCAGCAGCCGTGGACTAGCGGCCGAGCAGTACTTC. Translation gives CASSRGLAAEQYF.

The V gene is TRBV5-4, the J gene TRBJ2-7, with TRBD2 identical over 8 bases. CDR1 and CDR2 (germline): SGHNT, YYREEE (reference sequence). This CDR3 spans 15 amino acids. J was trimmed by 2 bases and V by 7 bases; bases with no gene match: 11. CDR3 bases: TGTGCCAGCCAAAACACCGTAGCGGGAACCTACGAGCAGTACTTC. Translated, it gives CASQNTVAGTYEQYF.

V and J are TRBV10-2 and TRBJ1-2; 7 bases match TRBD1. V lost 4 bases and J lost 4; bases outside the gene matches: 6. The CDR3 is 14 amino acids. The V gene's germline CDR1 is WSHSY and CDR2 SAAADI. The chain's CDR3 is CASSATGKGYGYTF. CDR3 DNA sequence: TGCGCCAGCAGTGCGACAGGGAAAGGCTATGGCTACACCTTC.

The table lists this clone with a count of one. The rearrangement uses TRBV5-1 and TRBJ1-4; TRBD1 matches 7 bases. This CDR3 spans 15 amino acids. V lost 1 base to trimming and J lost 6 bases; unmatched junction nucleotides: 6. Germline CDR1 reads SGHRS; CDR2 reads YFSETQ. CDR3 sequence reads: CASSLTTGWDEKLFF. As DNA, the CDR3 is TGCGCCAGCAGCTTGACGACAGGGTGGGATGAAAAACTGTTTTTT.

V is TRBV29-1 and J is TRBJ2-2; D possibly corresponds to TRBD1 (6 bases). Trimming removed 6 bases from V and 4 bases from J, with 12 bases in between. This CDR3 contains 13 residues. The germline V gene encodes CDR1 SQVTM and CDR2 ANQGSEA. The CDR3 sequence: CSVADRPTGELFF. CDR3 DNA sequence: TGCAGCGTCGCGGACAGACCCACCGGGGAGCTGTTTTTT.

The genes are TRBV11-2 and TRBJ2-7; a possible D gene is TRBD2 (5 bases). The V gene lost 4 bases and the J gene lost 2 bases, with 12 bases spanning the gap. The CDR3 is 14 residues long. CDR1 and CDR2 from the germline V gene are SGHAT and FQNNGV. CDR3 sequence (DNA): TGTGCCAGCAGCTCACAAAGGACTGCCTACGAGCAGTACTTC. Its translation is CASSSQRTAYEQYF.

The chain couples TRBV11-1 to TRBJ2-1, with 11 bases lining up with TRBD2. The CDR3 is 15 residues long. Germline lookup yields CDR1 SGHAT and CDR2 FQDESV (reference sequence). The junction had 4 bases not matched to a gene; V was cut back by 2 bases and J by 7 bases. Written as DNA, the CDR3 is TGTGCCAGCAGCTTAACTAGCGGGGGTTCTAATGAGCAGTTCTTC. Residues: CASSLTSGGSNEQFF.

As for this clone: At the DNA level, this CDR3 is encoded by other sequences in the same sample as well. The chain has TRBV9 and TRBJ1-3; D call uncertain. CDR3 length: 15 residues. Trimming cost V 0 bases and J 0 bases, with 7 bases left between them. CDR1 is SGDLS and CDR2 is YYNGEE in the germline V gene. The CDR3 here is CASSVDGVSGNTIYF. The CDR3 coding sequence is TGTGCCAGCAGCGTAGATGGGGTCTCTGGAAACACCATATATTTT. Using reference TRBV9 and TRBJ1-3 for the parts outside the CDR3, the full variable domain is DSGVTQTPKHLITATGQRVTLRCSPRSGDLSVYWYQQSLDQGLQFLIQYYNGEERAKGNILERFSAQQFPDLHSELNLSSLELGDSALYFCASSVDGVSGNTIYFGEGSWLTVV.